This T cell receptor (beta chain) was documented in a study of shared clonotypes between healthy human individuals. Notes on the study in general: Among several donors, roughly 5% of naive CD4 clonotypes were found in common.

Sequencing used immunoSEQ multiplex PCR; TCRdb keeps in-frame clones, though not all of them. The repertoire has 2 million to 2.5 million clones, 85% to 95% of them found once; the top ten carry 0.3% to 0.4%. Germline V lookup: CDR1 SGHRS, CDR2 YFSETQ. The CDR3 runs to 13 residues. The ends were cut back, 4 bases at V and 2 bases at J, with 10 bases in the middle. Turning to this clone: What it binds is unknown. The same CDR3 also results from other DNA sequences found in this sample.

The TCR comes from a man aged 18-30 years in good health. Some clones in this sample may be carry-over from other donors' samples. This chain links TRBV5-1 with TRBJ2-7, with no clear D. Sequenced sample: naive CD4+ T cells from PBMCs. Subset specified: CD45RA+ positively selected. The CDR3 loop is CASSPPGTYEQYF. The DNA for the CDR3 is TGCGCCAGCAGCCCCCCAGGAACCTACGAGCAGTACTTC.